Listed here is a single T cell receptor beta chain. CDR1 is MNHEY, CDR2 SVGAGI, per germline. Trimming removed 7 bases at V and 2 bases at J, with 12 bases between. CDR3 length: 13 amino acids. The sample comes from a study of blood T cell repertoires in COVID-19. Study-wide background: The United States, Italy and Spain supplied acute and convalescent COVID-19 samples. From T cells, B-cell-depleted T cells, or PBMCs came the material, which was cDNA or gDNA.

Authors' methods: Reference gene primer amplification in the assay estimated nucleated cell counts. The assay was immunoSEQ multiplex PCR, and TCRdb's table has in-frame clones only and misses some. V and J calls and clone size are copied from that table; D and trimming were computed from the DNA. The table includes about 15,000 clones, about 73% detected once. The chain has TRBV6-5 and TRBJ2-7; D possibly corresponds to TRBD1 (6 bases). The sequencing sample was made of peripheral blood. This sequence was found in a boy between 2 and 10 years old with active or convalescent COVID-19. The CDR3 DNA is TGTGCCAGCACCCAAACAGGGACCTACGAGCAGTACTTC. It is translated as CASTQTGTYEQYF.